This T cell receptor beta chain was profiled in a study of monozygotic twins with inflammatory bowel disease. Two rounds of nested PCR, of roughly 17 and 9 cycles, were run on TCRalpha and TCRbeta cDNA. Using the 5' RACE reads, TCRdb records one entry per CDR3 protein without DNA. The sample table includes over 120,000 distinct CDR3 sequences. This CDR3 contains 17 residues. Germline V gives CDR1 DFQATT, CDR2 SNEGSKA (reference sequence). Per donor, under 3 ml of blood was collected and frozen. Concerning this clonotype: Its antigen is still unknown.

Study results and caveats: Varied immunosuppressive treatments among patients may have increased repertoire variability.

The clonotype was recovered from a human donor with ulcerative colitis or Crohn's disease, or a healthy co-twin of an affected twin (not recorded which). Material: blood. This chain uses TRBV20-1 with TRBJ2-6; TCRdb picks TRBD1, but there is no DNA to check that call. CDR3 sequence reads: CSARDTGQPSGANVLTF.